A selection of T cell receptor beta chains follows, all from one sample in a study of Ad26.COV2.S vaccination and SARS-CoV-2 variants. Repertoires were generated with immunoSEQ multiplex PCR, while TCRdb's copy carries only in-frame clones and drops some. The sample includes roughly 350,000 clones, 70% to 90% seen only once; the top ten take roughly 10%. Source: peripheral blood, taken in a trial of Ad26.COV2.S vaccine versus placebo. The source is a person between 18 and 65 years old who received the Ad26.COV2.S COVID-19 vaccine or a placebo. Each CDR3 is given with its conserved first and last residue. The D gene is left open where the match is weak. The listing skips clone size in some rows; elsewhere it reads once, few, many or a size class.

NA	TRBV28	TRBJ1-1	NA	12	TGTGCCAGCAACGACATGAACACTGAAGCTTTCTTT	CASNDMNTEAFF
NA	TRBV18	TRBJ2-7	NA	13	TGTGCCAGCTCACTGCACCGGGACTACGAGCAGTACTTC	CASSLHRDYEQYF
NA	TRBV4-3	TRBJ1-2	NA	16	TGCGCCAGCAGCCAAGCGCTGGGGACCTGGAACTATGGCTACACCTTC	CASSQALGTWNYGYTF
TRBD2	TRBV28	TRBJ2-7	NA	16	TGTGCCAGCAGTTCCCCATCGTCTAGCGGGAGACACGAGCAGTACTTC	CASSSPSSSGRHEQYF
NA	TRBV20-1	TRBJ2-5	NA	14	TGCAGTGCTAGTGGGCTAGCGATCGGAGAGACCCAGTACTTC	CSASGLAIGETQYF
TRBD1	TRBV7-2	TRBJ2-5	NA	15	TGTGCCAGCAGCTTACTGCAGGGGGAAACGAAGACCCAGTACTTC	CASSLLQGETKTQYF
NA	TRBV4-2	TRBJ1-2	NA	14	TGTGCCAGCAGCCAAGATTCCAGCGAGTATGGCTACACCTTC	CASSQDSSEYGYTF
NA	TRBV10-3	TRBJ2-7	NA	16	TGTGCCATCAGTGAGGCGGTAGACAGGCCCTCCTACGAGCAGTACTTC	CAISEAVDRPSYEQYF
NA	TRBV7-9	TRBJ2-3	few	18	TGTGCCAGCAGCTTAGTGGGGGGACAATCCCCACGCACAGATACGCAGTATTTT	CASSLVGGQSPRTDTQYF
NA	TRBV21-1	TRBJ1-4	NA	19	TGTGCCAGCAGCAAACGTACTGGCGACCGGGACACCACTAATGAAAAACTGTTTTTT	CASSKRTGDRDTTNEKLFF
TRBD2	TRBV7-6	TRBJ2-1	NA	18	TGTGCCAGCAGCGTCGGATTGGGACTAGCGGTGACCTACAATGAGCAGTTCTTC	CASSVGLGLAVTYNEQFF
NA	TRBV28	TRBJ1-1	NA	13	TGTGCCAGCAGGGAACAGGGGAACACTGAAGCTTTCTTT	CASREQGNTEAFF
NA	TRBV5-5	TRBJ2-7	NA	13	TGTGCCAGCAGCTTTACAGCGACCTACGAGCAGTACTTC	CASSFTATYEQYF
NA	TRBV7-2	TRBJ2-1	NA	15	TGTGCCAGCAGCTTAGGGCGGGACACGTACAATGAGCAGTTCTTC	CASSLGRDTYNEQFF
NA	TRBV7-9	TRBJ2-1	NA	16	TGTGCCAGCAGTTCCCCCGGGACGGGAGTCAACAATGAGCAGTTCTTC	CASSSPGTGVNNEQFF
TRBD1	TRBV18	TRBJ1-4	NA	13	TGTGCCAGCTCAAGGGGGCTTAATGAAAAACTGTTTTTT	CASSRGLNEKLFF
NA	TRBV3-1/TRBV3-2	TRBJ2-6	once	15	TGTGCCTCGGGAGACCCGTTTGTCAATGCCAACGTCCTGACTTTC	CASGDPFVNANVLTF
NA	TRBV5-8	TRBJ1-5	once	16	TGTGCCAGCAGCTTGGCTGTTTCCGGGACTGATCAGCCCCAGCATTTT	CASSLAVSGTDQPQHF
NA	TRBV28	TRBJ2-3	few	12	TGTGCCAGCAGTTCTCCCACAGATACGCAGTATTTT	CASSSPTDTQYF
TRBD1	TRBV6-7	TRBJ1-4	NA	16	TGTGCCAGCAGTTACCCGGAACAGGGGTGGTGGGAAAAACTGTTTTTT	CASSYPEQGWWEKLFF
NA	TRBV7-8	TRBJ2-3	NA	15	TGTGCCAGCAGCTTTGGAGGGGGCTCACCAGATACGCAGTATTTT	CASSFGGGSPDTQYF
NA	TRBV4-3	TRBJ2-7	few	16	TGCGCCAGCAGCCGGGACCTCAGGTTACGTTACTACGAGCAGTACTTC	CASSRDLRLRYYEQYF
TRBD2	TRBV15	TRBJ2-1	NA	20	TGTGCCACCAGCAGAGGTTTCGGGACTAGCGGTTCTAGCTCCTACAATGAGCAGTTCTTC	CATSRGFGTSGSSSYNEQFF
NA	TRBV3-1/TRBV3-2	TRBJ1-1	NA	15	TGTGCCACAATGCCGGGGGGGGCGGTGGGCACTGAAGCTTTCTTT	CATMPGGAVGTEAFF
TRBD2	TRBV4-1	TRBJ2-2	NA	21	TGCGCCAGCAGCCAATGGTTGACTAGCGGGAGGGCCAATCGGGACACCGGGGAGCTGTTTTTT	CASSQWLTSGRANRDTGELFF
NA	TRBV7-9	TRBJ1-6	NA	14	TGTGCCAGCAGCTTAGAGTTCGGAAATTCACCCCTCCACTTT	CASSLEFGNSPLHF
NA	TRBV7-9	TRBJ1-3	NA	16	TGTGCCAGCAGCCCACGCCTACACAACGATGGAAACACCATATATTTT	CASSPRLHNDGNTIYF
NA	TRBV5-3	TRBJ1-5	NA	12	TGTGCCAGAAAGGGTAGCAATCAGCCCCAGCATTTT	CARKGSNQPQHF
NA	TRBV2	TRBJ2-5	NA	16	TGTGCCACCCAGGGAGCACTCCTTTTGGACGGAGAGACCCAGTACTTC	CATQGALLLDGETQYF
NA	TRBV7-9	TRBJ1-4	NA	16	TGTGCCAGCAGCCTCGACACCTTTGCAACTAATGAAAAACTGTTTTTT	CASSLDTFATNEKLFF
TRBD2	TRBV7-7	TRBJ2-1	NA	15	TGTGCCAGCAGCATTCGACTAGCCTCCTACAATGAGCAGTTCTTC	CASSIRLASYNEQFF
TRBD1	TRBV24-1	TRBJ2-5	few	16	TGTGCCACCAGTGAGGCTACAGGGGGGTTACAAGAGACCCAGTACTTC	CATSEATGGLQETQYF
NA	TRBV4-1	TRBJ2-7	NA	20	TGCGCCAGCAGCCACCCCGTTACAGGGGCGATTAGCGGGACGGGCTACGAGCAGTACTTC	CASSHPVTGAISGTGYEQYF
NA	TRBV29-1	TRBJ2-4	once	14	TGCAGCGTTGGGGACCTTCTAGCCAAAAACATTCAGTACTTC	CSVGDLLAKNIQYF
NA	TRBV6-5	TRBJ1-3	NA	15	TGTGCCAGCAGCCTTCAGGTGGGGTCTGGAAACACCATATATTTT	CASSLQVGSGNTIYF